What follows are 8 T cell receptor beta chains derived from one specimen sequenced in a study of OX40 agonist ivuxolimab in advanced cancers. Clones were sequenced by immunoSEQ multiplex PCR, and TCRdb holds only the in-frame ones, with some missing. The table shows approximately 41,000 clones, with 85% to 90% occurring only once. Sequencing used CD4+ or CD8+ T cells sorted from blood, obtained in a trial of the OX40 agonist ivuxolimab. Receptor source: an adult with an advanced solid tumor such as melanoma, head and neck, liver or kidney cancer.

V usage is TRBV4-1 and J usage is TRBJ2-7, with TRBD1 as a possible D gene (6 bases). The CDR3 length is 17 residues. The V gene's germline CDR1 is MGHRA and CDR2 YSYEKL. Between the trimmed V and J ends, which lost 0 bases and 3 bases, there was a span of 18 bases. For the CDR3, the DNA is TGCGCCAGCAGCCAAGACGTCAGACAGGCGGTTTACTACGAGCAGTACTTC. This sequence encodes CASSQDVRQAVYYEQYF.

By share, this clone counts as medium-sized. J is TRBJ2-5 and V is TRBV6-1; D is uncertain. CDR1 is MNHNS, CDR2 SASEGT, per germline. This CDR3 has 11 residues. The germline V and J ends were trimmed by 2 bases and 4 bases, with 2 bases remaining between them. CDR3: CASSETETQYF. As DNA, the CDR3 is TGTGCCAGCAGTGAAACAGAGACCCAGTACTTC.

V gene TRBV2 combines with J gene TRBJ2-5, with TRBD1 identical over 10 bases. This CDR3 spans 14 amino acids. From germline, CDR1 is SNHLY and CDR2 FYNNEI. Trimming at V came to 6 bases and at J to 5 bases, leaving 6 bases not matched to a gene. The CDR3 nucleotides are TGTGCCAGCAGCCCTGACAGGGGGCAGGAGACCCAGTACTTC. This translates into CASSPDRGQETQYF.

The sample holds a few counts of this clone. The chain joins TRBV11-2 to TRBJ2-2, with D possibly being TRBD1 (5 bases). The CDR3 spans 13 residues. CDR1 SGHAT and CDR2 FQNNGV come from the germline V gene. Trimming left V 5 bases short and J 5 bases short, with 9 bases between. CDR3 amino acids: CASSKQGTGELFF. For the CDR3, the DNA is TGTGCCAGCAGCAAGCAGGGAACCGGGGAGCTGTTTTTT.

The rearrangement links TRBV5-1 to TRBJ2-7; TRBD1 is a possible D gene (5 bases). The V end lost 0 bases, the J end lost 4 bases, and 8 bases lay between the germline ends. CDR1 is SGHRS, CDR2 YFSETQ, per germline. There are 13 residues in the CDR3. As DNA, the CDR3 is TGCGCCAGCAGCTTGGATAGGGGTTACGAGCAGTACTTC. It codes for CASSLDRGYEQYF.

This chain uses TRBV10-3 with TRBJ2-7; 8 bases are a match to TRBD2. CDR1 and CDR2 (germline): ENHRY, SYGVKD. J gave up 3 bases and V 3 bases, and 7 bases lay outside the gene matches. The CDR3 runs 15 residues. In DNA, the CDR3 is TGTGCCATCAGTGACCCGAGCGGGGGCAACTACGAGCAGTACTTC. It encodes CAISDPSGGNYEQYF.

J is TRBJ2-2 and V is TRBV2, with D tentatively TRBD2 (5 bases). V lost 6 bases, J lost 5 bases, and 7 bases lay in between. CDR3 length equals 12 residues. CDR1 is SNHLY and CDR2 is FYNNEI in the germline V gene. The CDR3 bases are TGTGCCAGCAGCGGGGATACCGGGGAGCTGTTTTTT. Its translation is CASSGDTGELFF.

The chain links TRBV18 to TRBJ2-1; 9 bases map to TRBD1. The J segment lost 3 bases and the V segment lost 4 bases, leaving 4 bases of the junction unmatched. Germline loops: CDR1 KGHSH, CDR2 LQKENI. The CDR3 extends over 15 amino acids. The CDR3 nucleotides read TGTGCCAGCTCACTTACAGGGGGCGACTACAATGAGCAGTTCTTC. Translating gives CASSLTGGDYNEQFF.